The 13 T cell receptor beta chains given below trace back to one sample, sequenced in a study of blood T cell repertoires in COVID-19 (dated by TCRdb to 2020 to 2021). The library was made by the immunoSEQ multiplex PCR assay. This immuneACCESS table, as held by TCRdb, lists in-frame sequences with V and J called but not all clones. Of the missing ones, under half trace to an unresolved V gene in checked studies; the others have no known cause. Present in this sample are roughly 220,000 clones, roughly four fifths of which were seen just once. Roughly 1.3% of the sample comes from the top ten. The sample was PBMCs or T cells enriched from blood (not recorded which). These receptors were obtained from a woman between 40 and 55 years old with acute COVID-19.

This clone was detected once. The rearrangement joins TRBV23-1 to TRBJ2-1; the match to TRBD2 covers 7 bases. TRBV23-1 carries the ORF label, with uncertain function. Trimming at V came to 4 bases and at J to 9 bases, leaving 12 bases not matched to a gene. CDR3 length: 15 residues. CDR3 protein: CASSPPRQGGGEQFF. CDR3 in DNA: TGCGCCAGCAGTCCCCCACGGCAGGGCGGGGGTGAGCAGTTCTTC.

The CDR3 DNA follows: TGTGCCAGCAGTTCAGCTAACAGAGTCTATGGCTACACCTTC. This codes for CASSSANRVYGYTF. The chain combines TRBV27 with TRBJ1-2; D remains ambiguous. CDR3 size: 14 residues. Trimming removed 4 bases at V and 4 bases at J, with 13 bases between. Per germline, CDR1 MNHEY and CDR2 SMNVEV (reference sequence).

This chain links TRBV5-1 with TRBJ1-1, with D unclear. CDR3 size: 15 residues. Trimming took 2 bases from V and 5 from J, leaving 16 bases between them. Germline CDR1 and CDR2: SGHRS and YFSETQ. CDR3 protein: CASSFPTTGGTEAFF. In DNA form, the CDR3 reads TGCGCCAGCAGCTTCCCCACGACGGGAGGGACTGAAGCTTTCTTT.

The rearrangement uses TRBV21-1 and TRBJ2-7; no DNA check was done on the table's D call, TRBD2. TRBV21-1 is described as a pseudogene. The CDR3 runs 13 residues. The CDR3 is CASSRGARYEQYF. The CDR3 nucleotides read TGTGCCAGCAGCCGGGGGGCAAGATACGAGCAGTACTTC.

The J gene is TRBJ1-1, the V gene TRBV7-3; D is uncertain. Trimming took off 5 bases at V and 3 bases at J, with 10 bases between the two ends. The germline V gene encodes CDR1 SGHTA and CDR2 FQGTGA. The CDR3 runs to 13 residues. The DNA for the CDR3 is TGTGCCAGCAGCCTTAGCAGAGACACTGAAGCTTTCTTT. Its translation is CASSLSRDTEAFF.

The rearrangement uses TRBV5-6 and TRBJ2-3; 11 positions match TRBD2. The germline V gene has CDR1 SGHDT and CDR2 YYEEEE. The CDR3 loop spans 19 amino acids. Trimming removed 3 bases from V and 1 base from J; junction bases left unmatched: 13. The CDR3 DNA is TGTGCCAGCAGCTCCCGTCGGCGCCCTAGCGGGGGGCGCACAGATACGCAGTATTTT. Residues: CASSSRRRPSGGRTDTQYF.

The chain links TRBV18 to TRBJ1-4; possibly TRBD1 for D (6 bases). This CDR3 spans 15 amino acids. Trimming stripped 5 bases from V and 0 bases from J, with 10 bases between. Germline CDR1 reads KGHSH; CDR2 reads LQKENI. DNA of the CDR3: TGTGCCAGCTCAATCCGACAGGCAACTAATGAAAAACTGTTTTTT. Protein sequence: CASSIRQATNEKLFF.

The J gene is TRBJ2-5, the V gene TRBV4-1; the match to TRBD1 covers 9 bases. CDR1 and CDR2 (germline): MGHRA, YSYEKL. This CDR3 has 18 residues. V lost 0 bases, J lost 4 bases, and 12 bases stayed unmatched. The CDR3 nucleotides are TGCGCCAGCAGCCAAGATGATAGAACAGGGGGCAGAGTAGAGACCCAGTACTTC. It specifies CASSQDDRTGGRVETQYF.

The chain uses TRBV19 and TRBJ2-2; TRBD2 matches 10 bases. Germline V CDR1 and CDR2: LNHDA, SQIVND (reference sequence). This CDR3 has 15 amino acids. V trimming: 7 bases; J trimming: 7 bases; junction bases outside the gene matches: 9. The CDR3 loop is CASIRSGRAVGELFF. Written as DNA, the CDR3 is TGTGCCAGTATCAGAAGCGGGAGGGCCGTCGGGGAGCTGTTTTTT. The full variable domain, rest sourced from reference TRBV19 and TRBJ2-2, is DGGITQSPKYLFRKEGQNVTLSCEQNLNHDAMYWYRQDPGQGLRLIYYSQIVNDFQKGDIAEGYSVSREKKESFPLTVTSAQKNPTAFYLCASIRSGRAVGELFFGEGSRLTVL.

The rearrangement joins TRBV3-1 (or the pseudogene TRBV3-2) to TRBJ2-7, with 8 bases that match TRBD2. V gave up 4 bases and J gave up 6 bases; unmatched junction bases: 11. The CDR3 loop spans 15 amino acids. Germline V CDR1 and CDR2: LGHDT, YNNKEL (reference sequence). The CDR3 DNA reads TGTGCCAGCAGCCCGACTAGCGCGGGGGGATCCGAGCAGTACTTC. Encoded protein: CASSPTSAGGSEQYF.

The chain links TRBV5-1 to TRBJ1-3, with D maybe TRBD1 (5 bases). The germline V gene has CDR1 SGHRS and CDR2 YFSETQ. The CDR3 totals 16 residues. Trimming cost V 0 bases and J 0 bases, with 10 bases left between them. The CDR3 bases are TGCGCCAGCAGCTTGGAGGGGTCGGGCTCTGGAAACACCATATATTTT. This gives the protein CASSLEGSGSGNTIYF.

The chain employs TRBV10-3 and TRBJ1-6, with 7 bases fitting TRBD1. This CDR3 contains 15 residues. Germline values: CDR1 ENHRY, CDR2 SYGVKD. With 2 bases clipped from V and 7 bases from J, the junction kept 5 bases outside the gene matches. This CDR3 is CAISEARGRNSPLHF. The CDR3 region has the DNA TGTGCCATCAGTGAGGCTAGGGGGCGGAATTCACCCCTCCACTTT.

The chain couples TRBV28 to TRBJ2-7; the match to TRBD2 covers 9 bases. Germline values: CDR1 MDHEN, CDR2 SYDVKM. This CDR3 spans 20 amino acids. Trimming took 2 bases from V and 2 from J; bases not matched to a gene: 19. The CDR3 loop is CASSLGPYSGRPQQAYEQYF. In DNA form, the CDR3 reads TGTGCCAGCAGTTTAGGACCCTATAGCGGGAGACCCCAGCAGGCCTACGAGCAGTACTTC.